These T cell receptor beta chains were read from a single sample in a study of breast tumors, draining lymph nodes, adjacent tissues. In TCRdb, the multiplex PCR reads were re-called with MiXCR into one record per CDR3 protein. The table shows roughly 110,000 distinct CDR3 sequences, with roughly 33% occurring only once. Sequencing input: axillary lymph node tissue. The origin of the receptors is a female donor with breast cancer. Some clones in this sample may be carry-over from other donors' samples. The CDR3 runs from the conserved cysteine through the conserved F or W. Each record gives: V gene, J gene, D gene, clone size, CDR3 DNA, CDR3 protein. D genes are given only for firm matches. Clone sizes are given selectively: once, few, many, or a class where the clone is expanded.

TRBV29-1,TRBJ2-1,TRBD1,many,TGCAGCGCCCCGGACAGGGGAGTATACAATGAGCAGTTCTTC,CSAPDRGVYNEQFF
TRBV6-2/TRBV6-3,TRBJ1-1,-,once,TGTGCCAGCAGTTACACCGGCGGACCAAATATGAACACTGAAGCTTTCTTT,CASSYTGGPNMNTEAFF
TRBV7-2,TRBJ1-4,TRBD1,many,TGTGCCAGCAGCACGACAGGGAATAATGAAAAACTGTTTTTT,CASSTTGNNEKLFF
TRBV14,TRBJ2-1,TRBD2,few,TGTGCCAGCAGCCAAGAATCCTATGGGGGGACTAGCGGGAGTTATAATGAGCAGTTCTTC,CASSQESYGGTSGSYNEQFF
TRBV6-4,TRBJ2-1,TRBD2,many,TGTGCCAGCAGTGACTCGTTGACTAGCGGATACAATGAGCAGTTCTTC,CASSDSLTSGYNEQFF
TRBV4-1,TRBJ1-3,-,many,TGCGCCAGCAGCCAACTTGCCCCAGCAGGGTATTCCGGAAACACCATATATTTT,CASSQLAPAGYSGNTIYF
TRBV9,TRBJ2-1,TRBD2,-,TGTGCCAGCAGCGGGCCTAGCGGGGGGTACAATGAGCAGTTCTTC,CASSGPSGGYNEQFF
TRBV28,TRBJ2-1,TRBD2,few,TGTGCCAGCCTCATGGCGGGAGTCCCCTCCTACAATGAGCAGTTCTTC,CASLMAGVPSYNEQFF
TRBV5-6,TRBJ2-3,TRBD2,-,TGTGCCAGCAGCTTGCCGACTACCGGGGGGGTCTGGGATACGCAGTATTTT,CASSLPTTGGVWDTQYF
TRBV29-1,TRBJ2-7,TRBD2,-,TGCAGCGGGGGGACTAGCGGGTGGAGGTACGAGCAGTACTTC,CSGGTSGWRYEQYF
TRBV20-1,TRBJ2-7,-,many,TGCAGTGCTTTTTATGGATACGAGCAGTACTTC,CSAFYGYEQYF
TRBV2,TRBJ2-3,TRBD2,many,TGTGCCAGCGGTAGCGGGAGAAGCACAGATACGCAGTATTTT,CASGSGRSTDTQYF
TRBV5-5,TRBJ2-1,TRBD2,many,TGTGCCAGCAGCTTGGTACTAGCGGGACCTTCCTACAATGAGCAGTTCTTC,CASSLVLAGPSYNEQFF
TRBV5-6,TRBJ1-3,-,many,TGTGCCAGCAGCTTTAACAGGGCTGGAAACACCATATATTTT,CASSFNRAGNTIYF
TRBV4-1,TRBJ2-7,TRBD1,many,TGCGCCAGCAGCGCGTCGGGACAGGGGACCTACGAGCAGTACTTC,CASSASGQGTYEQYF
TRBV5-1,TRBJ2-5,-,few,TGCGCCAGCAGCACAGGACCGGGGAAAGACACCCAGTACTTC,CASSTGPGKDTQYF
TRBV20-1,TRBJ1-3,-,many,TGCAGTGCTAGTATATCGTCCTCTGGAAACACCATATATTTT,CSASISSSGNTIYF
TRBV6-6,TRBJ2-2,-,many,TGTGCCAGCAGTAAACAGCCCAACACCGGGGAGCTGTTTTTT,CASSKQPNTGELFF
TRBV5-6,TRBJ1-4,-,many,TGTGCCAGCAGCTTCAGACACCGTAATGAAAAACTGTTTTTT,CASSFRHRNEKLFF
TRBV10-3,TRBJ1-6,-,many,TGTGCCATCAGGGAGGGAGCACCCCTCCACTTT,CAIREGAPLHF
TRBV20-1,TRBJ2-7,-,-,TGCAGTGCTAGAGATAGGAGGGACCCTTCCTACGAGCAGTACTTC,CSARDRRDPSYEQYF
TRBV29-1,TRBJ1-2,-,-,TGCAGCTTACAGGGAGGGAACGGCTACACCTTC,CSLQGGNGYTF
TRBV19,TRBJ1-2,-,many,TGTGCCAGTAGCCGGCACCTTGGGGGCGCTTCCTCCAACTATGGCTACACCTTC,CASSRHLGGASSNYGYTF
TRBV19,TRBJ2-3,TRBD2,-,TGTGCCAGTAGATCACCGGGACTAGCGGGAGGAGATACGCAGTATTTT,CASRSPGLAGGDTQYF
TRBV2,TRBJ2-1,-,many,TGTGCCCTCCCAGGGACCTACCCGTACGGGCAGTTCTTC,CALPGTYPYGQFF
TRBV27,TRBJ2-5,TRBD2,-,TGTGCCAGCAGTCCGGGACTAGCGGGAGGAAAGACCCAGTACTTC,CASSPGLAGGKTQYF
TRBV30,TRBJ1-6,-,many,TGTGCCTGGACCAGGGGATTTGCGGATTCACCCCTCCACTTT,CAWTRGFADSPLHF
TRBV11-2,TRBJ2-1,TRBD2,few,TGTGCCAGCAGCTTAAGGGAAAGGGTCGGGGGAGGGTTAAGTAATGAGCAGTTCTTC,CASSLRERVGGGLSNEQFF
TRBV5-1,TRBJ2-3,-,-,TGCGCCAGCAGCCTCCAGACTGACACCCCCACAGATACGCAGTATTTT,CASSLQTDTPTDTQYF
TRBV5-1,TRBJ2-3,-,many,TGCGCCAGCAGCTTGGGTGGCGGCCCCACAGATACGCAGTATTTT,CASSLGGGPTDTQYF
TRBV7-2,TRBJ2-3,-,many,TGTGCCAGCAGCGCTCGACCGGGACCAAACACAGATACGCAGTATTTT,CASSARPGPNTDTQYF
TRBV27,TRBJ2-1,-,few,TGTGCCAGCAGTTTAATACCGAGGAGCTCCTACAATGAGCAGTTCTTC,CASSLIPRSSYNEQFF
TRBV6-2/TRBV6-3,TRBJ1-5,-,many,TGTGCCAGCAGTTACTCGAATAAAAATCAGCCCCAGCATTTT,CASSYSNKNQPQHF
TRBV27,TRBJ2-5,TRBD1,many,TGTGCCAGCCGCCCCTCTCCGGGACAGGGGCGAGAGACCCAGTACTTC,CASRPSPGQGRETQYF
TRBV28,TRBJ2-3,-,many,TGTGCCAGCAGCCCGGGCCACCGAAGTGGCACAGATACGCAGTATTTT,CASSPGHRSGTDTQYF
TRBV29-1,TRBJ2-1,TRBD2,-,TGCAGCGTTGACGCGCTAGCGGGAGGAATCGAGCAGTTCTTC,CSVDALAGGIEQFF
TRBV6-5,TRBJ1-2,-,many,TGTGCCAGCAGTTACAGAGCTAACTATGGCTACACCTTC,CASSYRANYGYTF
TRBV5-1,TRBJ1-1,TRBD1,-,TGCGCCAGCAGCTTGGGGACAGGGGGTAGCACTGAAGCTTTCTTT,CASSLGTGGSTEAFF
TRBV20-1,TRBJ2-7,-,-,TGCAGTGCTAGAGACGGTGGGGCGCCCTCCGAGCAGTACTTC,CSARDGGAPSEQYF
TRBV5-1,TRBJ2-2,-,many,TGCGCCAGCAGCTTGGCCGGGCAGGGCACCGGGGAGCTGTTTTTT,CASSLAGQGTGELFF
TRBV6-4,TRBJ2-1,TRBD2,many,TGTGCCAGCAGTCCTCTAGGGCGGGAGGGCCGTGAGCAGTTCTTC,CASSPLGREGREQFF
TRBV20-1,TRBJ2-1,-,-,TGCAGTGCTAGAGAGTCTTCACGGAAGAGTTACAATGAGCAGTTCTTC,CSARESSRKSYNEQFF
TRBV2,TRBJ2-3,-,once,TGTGCCAGCAGGACCGTGGACCCCAATGAGCAGTATTTT,CASRTVDPNEQYF
TRBV5-5,TRBJ2-7,-,-,TGTGCCAGCAGCTTGTCACAGGGGAGGGCCGGGCAGTACTTC,CASSLSQGRAGQYF
TRBV3-1,TRBJ2-5,-,many,TGTGCCAGCAGCCATTGGGCAGAAGAGACCCAGTACTTC,CASSHWAEETQYF
TRBV6-6,TRBJ1-2,-,many,TGTGCCAGCAGTCACTCGAGCCAGGGAGGGGGCTACACCTTC,CASSHSSQGGGYTF
TRBV20-1,TRBJ2-1,TRBD2,many,TGCAGTGCTAGAAGATCTAGCGGGAGGGCCTACAATGAGCAGTTCTTC,CSARRSSGRAYNEQFF
TRBV6-4,TRBJ2-3,-,-,TGTGCCAGCAGTGCTAGAGTCCCAGATACGCAGTATTTT,CASSARVPDTQYF
TRBV29-1,TRBJ2-3,TRBD2,-,TGCAGCGTCGGGGGAGGGAAGGGGACAGATACGCAGTATTTT,CSVGGGKGTDTQYF
TRBV4-2,TRBJ1-5,-,many,TGTGCCAGCAGCCAAGAGGTTTTTGGAGGGACTCAGCCCCAGCATTTT,CASSQEVFGGTQPQHF
TRBV27,TRBJ2-7,TRBD2,many,TGTGCCAGCAGTGACCTAGGGCGTGGGAGGGTCTACGAGCAGTACTTC,CASSDLGRGRVYEQYF
TRBV28,TRBJ2-7,TRBD1,many,TGTGCCAGCAGTTTAACGTCAGGGGGCATGTACTTC,CASSLTSGGMYF
TRBV5-1,TRBJ2-7,TRBD1,-,TGCGCCAACAGCTTGGCCTGGAGACAGGGCGAGCAGTACTTC,CANSLAWRQGEQYF
TRBV20-1,TRBJ2-3,-,many,TGCAGTGCTAGACAGGGCGGGGGCCCCTTCCCTAGCACAGATACGCAGTATTTT,CSARQGGGPFPSTDTQYF
TRBV5-6,TRBJ1-5,-,many,TGTGCCAGCAGCTTTTTGGGGTCAGGGCAGCCCCAGCATTTT,CASSFLGSGQPQHF
TRBV4-3,TRBJ1-2,-,many,TGCGCCAGCAGCCAACGGAACAGAGACTATGGCTACACCTTC,CASSQRNRDYGYTF
TRBV20-1,TRBJ1-6,TRBD1,many,TGCAGTGCGAGGGGACAGGGTTTTAATTCACCCCTCCACTTT,CSARGQGFNSPLHF
TRBV6-1,TRBJ1-5,-,-,TGTGCCAGCAGTCACCTTAGCGGGAGGGCCGTAGAGACCCAGCATTTT,CASSHLSGRAVETQHF
TRBV5-1,TRBJ1-1,TRBD1,-,TGCGCCAGCAGAGGACAGGGGCGTGAAGCTTTCTTT,CASRGQGREAFF